The 28 T cell receptor beta chains reported below all come from one sample, sequenced in a study of T-cell memory formation after mild COVID-19. TCRdb independently ran MiXCR on the 5' RACE reads; one entry per CDR3 protein. The sample lists some 180,000 distinct CDR3 sequences; less than 20% were seen once. Specimen: PBMCs or a T cell subset sorted from them (not recorded which). Receptors were obtained from a man in his late teens or twenties who had mild COVID-19 (a few samples of this study predate the infection). Cell type and time point are not known.

This clonotype was detected only a few times. The V call is TRBV30, the J call TRBJ2-7; 7 positions match TRBD1. Trimming cost V 3 bases and J 7 bases; bases outside gene matches: 9. The germline gives CDR1 GTSNPN, CDR2 SVGIG (reference sequence). This CDR3 region has 13 residues. The CDR3 spells CAWSRQGMGEQYF. DNA of the CDR3: TGTGCCTGGAGCCGACAGGGTATGGGAGAGCAGTACTTC.

This clonotype has a handful of counts. V usage is TRBV5-1 and J usage is TRBJ2-5; possibly TRBD2 for D (5 bases). The length of the CDR3 is 13 residues. Trimming removed 6 bases at V and 0 bases at J, with 9 bases between. Germline CDR1 SGHRS, CDR2 YFSETQ. CDR3 loop: CASNPGNQETQYF. The CDR3 nucleotides are TGCGCCAGCAACCCGGGAAACCAAGAGACCCAGTACTTC.

The chain employs TRBV4-3 and TRBJ2-3; D possibly corresponds to TRBD1 (6 bases). The CDR3 consists of 13 residues. Germline CDR1 is LGHNA and CDR2 is YSLEER. V dropped 4 bases and J dropped 7 bases, with 12 bases sitting between them. For the CDR3, the DNA is TGCGCCAGCAGCCCCCCAGGGGTAAATACGCAGTATTTT. It yields the protein CASSPPGVNTQYF.

In its sample, this clonotype was seen many times. V gene TRBV12-3 or TRBV12-4 combines with J gene TRBJ1-5; D uncertain. Deletions cut 0 bases from V and 6 bases from J, with 9 bases between. This CDR3 contains 14 residues. CDR3 nucleotide sequence: TGTGCCAGCAGTTTAGCAGGGTCGGGTCAGCCCCAGCATTTT. Protein product: CASSLAGSGQPQHF.

The V and J genes are TRBV9 and TRBJ1-2; a weak D match, TRBD1 (5 bases). Trimming cost V 3 bases and J 2 bases, with 11 bases left between them. The CDR3 is 14 residues long. Germline V gene lookup returns CDR1 SGDLS and CDR2 YYNGEE. In DNA, the CDR3 is TGTGCCAGCAGCGCCGAGCCAGGGAACTATGGCTACACCTTC. Its translation is CASSAEPGNYGYTF. The variable domain in full, completed from reference TRBV9 and TRBJ1-2, reads DSGVTQTPKHLITATGQRVTLRCSPRSGDLSVYWYQQSLDQGLQFLIQYYNGEERAKGNILERFSAQQFPDLHSELNLSSLELGDSALYFCASSAEPGNYGYTFGSGTRLTVV.

A few counts support this clonotype. The gene calls are TRBV7-9 and TRBJ1-2; 8 nucleotides line up with TRBD1. The CDR3 contains 13 residues. Looked up from germline, CDR1 is SEHNR and CDR2 is FQNEAQ (reference sequence). Losses at the gene ends were 3 bases for V and 13 bases for J; bases not matched to a gene: 10. The CDR3 sequence: CASSFPGQEVCTF. The CDR3, as DNA: TGTGCCAGCAGCTTTCCGGGACAGGAGGTTTGCACCTTC.

This chain links TRBV4-1 with TRBJ1-5, with D possibly TRBD1 on 6 matching bases. The V end was cut by 3 bases, the J end by 5 bases, with 20 bases between. Germline V CDR1 and CDR2: MGHRA, YSYEKL. CDR3 length: 17 residues. CDR3 sequence (DNA): TGCGCCAGCAGCCATGCCATACAGGGTAGGATGGATCAGCCCCAGCATTTT. It translates to CASSHAIQGRMDQPQHF.

The chain carries TRBV12-3 or TRBV12-4 and TRBJ2-3; D remains ambiguous. This CDR3 comprises 15 residues. Trimming pared 1 base from V and 2 bases from J, leaving 10 bases between. The CDR3 loop reads CASSLGTWPTDTQYF. CDR3 bases: TGTGCCAGCAGTTTAGGTACTTGGCCCACAGATACGCAGTATTTT.

This sequence joins TRBV12-3 or TRBV12-4 and TRBJ1-2, with D hard to call. The V gene lost 0 bases and the J gene lost 7 bases, with 9 bases spanning the gap. The CDR3 sequence is 13 residues long. CDR3 region: CASSLAIPSGYTF. The DNA of the CDR3 is TGTGCCAGCAGTTTAGCTATTCCCTCTGGCTACACCTTC.

The chain couples TRBV5-1 to TRBJ1-2; 7 nucleotides agree with TRBD1. This CDR3 region has 15 residues. V was pared by 0 bases and J by 7 bases, with 9 bases of the junction left unmatched. The germline CDR1 and CDR2 sequences are SGHRS and YFSETQ. The CDR3 coding sequence is TGCGCCAGCAGCTTGGGGGACAGTGTGGGCTTTGGCTACACCTTC. As protein: CASSLGDSVGFGYTF.

This clonotype turned up a few times. This chain connects TRBV6-2 or TRBV6-3 to TRBJ1-2; 10 bases align to TRBD1. The germline gives CDR1 MNHEY, CDR2 SVGEGT. Trimming cost V 6 bases and J 8 bases; bases outside gene matches: 15. The CDR3 has 16 residues. In DNA form, the CDR3 reads TGTGCCAGCAGAGCGGGACAGGGGAGGGTCTCTAGCGGCTACACCTTC. Residues: CASRAGQGRVSSGYTF.

This clonotype was seen only a few times. The rearrangement joins TRBV25-1 to TRBJ2-3, with TRBD1 as a possible D gene (7 bases). CDR1 and CDR2 from the germline V gene are MGHDK and SYGVNS. Trimming stripped 1 base from V and 3 bases from J, with 14 bases between. This CDR3 is 16 amino acids long. The chain's CDR3 is CASSEWRDSRTDTQYF. CDR3 nucleotides: TGTGCCAGCAGTGAATGGCGGGACAGTAGGACAGATACGCAGTATTTT.

The CDR3 nucleotides read TGTGCCAGCAGCCAGGGGACAGGACACGAGCAGTACTTC. Protein sequence: CASSQGTGHEQYF. V usage is TRBV14 and J usage is TRBJ2-7; 8 bases line up with TRBD1. After removal of 3 bases from V and 5 bases from J, the junction contained 3 bases not matched to a gene. Germline CDR1 SGHDN, CDR2 FVKESK. This CDR3 contains 13 residues.

This clonotype was counted only a few times. The chain uses TRBV27 and TRBJ1-2, with TRBD1 as a possible D gene (6 bases). This CDR3 is 15 amino acids long. Trimming shortened V by 6 bases and J by 2 bases, and 16 bases separated the two germline ends. CDR1 is MNHEY and CDR2 is SMNVEV in the germline V gene (reference sequence). Here the CDR3 reads CASRPSGALNYGYTF. CDR3 nucleotide sequence: TGTGCCAGCAGGCCTTCAGGGGCATTAAACTATGGCTACACCTTC.

The genes are TRBV30 and TRBJ1-2; D gene unclear. The CDR3 loop spans 13 amino acids. V was pared by 2 bases and J by 4 bases, with 11 bases between. CDR1 and CDR2 from the germline V gene are GTSNPN and SVGIG (reference sequence). CDR3 nucleotides: TGTGCCTGGAGTACTGGACGGATCTATGGCTACACCTTC. Protein sequence: CAWSTGRIYGYTF.

This clonotype has just a few counts. The rearrangement uses TRBV9 and TRBJ2-3; no clear D. Germline CDR1 reads SGDLS; CDR2 reads YYNGEE. CDR3 size: 16 residues. The V gene lost 0 bases and the J gene lost 6 bases, with 17 bases spanning the gap. The CDR3 DNA reads TGTGCCAGCAGCGTAGCCCCCCAAGGGCCGAGGGATACGCAGTATTTT. Translated, it gives CASSVAPQGPRDTQYF.

This clonotype was found a few times. The chain combines TRBV7-8 with TRBJ2-2, with a weak D call TRBD1 (5 bases). This CDR3 spans 14 amino acids. V dropped 2 bases and J dropped 7 bases, with 11 bases sitting between them. Germline CDR1 and CDR2: SGHVS and FQNEAQ. CDR3 region: CASSLSRVGGELFF. The CDR3 DNA sequence: TGTGCCAGCAGCTTAAGCAGGGTCGGCGGGGAGCTGTTTTTT. Full variable domain (remainder filled in from reference TRBV7-8 and TRBJ2-2): GAGVSQSPRYKVAKRGQDVALRCDPISGHVSLFWYQQALGQGPEFLTYFQNEAQLDKSGLPSDRFFAERPEGSVSTLKIQRTQQEDSAVYLCASSLSRVGGELFFGEGSRLTVL.

This chain connects TRBV12-3 or TRBV12-4 to TRBJ2-2, with 9 bases aligning to TRBD1. The CDR3 spans 15 residues. Trimming cost V 4 bases and J 6 bases; bases outside gene matches: 6. In nucleotides, the CDR3 is TGTGCCAGCAGTTCTGGAAGGACAGGGGCCGGGGAGCTGTTTTTT. Amino acid sequence: CASSSGRTGAGELFF.

A few counts support this clonotype. This chain connects TRBV29-1 to TRBJ2-7, with 8 bases that match TRBD2. Germline CDR1 reads SQVTM; CDR2 reads ANQGSEA. The ends lost 6 bases at V and 3 bases at J; junction bases unmatched: 7. The CDR3 runs to 13 residues. CDR3 protein: CSVAGTRIYEQYF. The CDR3 coding sequence is TGCAGCGTAGCCGGGACTAGGATCTACGAGCAGTACTTC.

This rearrangement joins TRBV7-2 to TRBJ1-2, with 8 bases lining up with TRBD1. Losses at the gene ends were 5 bases for V and 8 bases for J; bases not matched to a gene: 7. Germline CDR1 reads SGHTA; CDR2 reads FQGNSA. CDR3 length: 13 residues. Here the CDR3 reads CASSARQGLGYTF. In nucleotides, the CDR3 is TGTGCCAGCAGCGCACGACAGGGGTTGGGCTACACCTTC. Full variable domain (outside the CDR3, taken from reference TRBV7-2 and TRBJ1-2): GAGVSQSPSNKVTEKGKDVELRCDPISGHTALYWYRQSLGQGLEFLIYFQGNSAPDKSGLPSDRFSAERTGGSVSTLTIQRTQQEDSAVYLCASSARQGLGYTFGSGTRLTVV.

This clonotype was seen a handful of times. The V gene is TRBV5-4, the J gene TRBJ2-3; TRBD2 agrees at 8 bases. With V trimmed by 4 bases and J by 4 bases, 5 bases remained unmatched. The length of the CDR3 is 14 residues. Germline V gene lookup returns CDR1 SGHNT and CDR2 YYREEE (reference sequence). The CDR3 loop reads CASSRPGGADTQYF. The CDR3 bases are TGTGCCAGCAGCCGCCCGGGGGGGGCAGATACGCAGTATTTT. The entire variable domain, with the rest obtained from reference TRBV5-4 and TRBJ2-3, is as follows: ETGVTQSPTHLIKTRGQQVTLRCSSQSGHNTVSWYQQALGQGPQFIFQYYREEENGRGNFPPRFSGLQFPNYSSELNVNALELDDSALYLCASSRPGGADTQYFGPGTRLTVL.

There are a few counts of this clonotype. The V and J genes are TRBV12-3 or TRBV12-4 and TRBJ1-1; D gene ambiguous. Trimming removed 5 bases from V and 11 bases from J, with 12 bases in between. The CDR3 contains 11 residues. The CDR3 reads CASSIGVGAFF. In nucleotides, the CDR3 is TGTGCCAGCAGTATAGGAGTTGGGGCTTTCTTT.

A few counts support this clonotype. The V and J genes are TRBV7-2 and TRBJ2-1; tentatively, D is TRBD2 (6 bases). The CDR3 length is 17 residues. The V gene's germline CDR1 is SGHTA and CDR2 FQGNSA. Trimming pared 2 bases from V and 4 bases from J, leaving 18 bases between. CDR3 sequence reads: CASSLRAGRGGYNEQFF. CDR3 DNA sequence: TGTGCCAGCAGCTTAAGGGCGGGGCGCGGTGGATACAATGAGCAGTTCTTC.

This clonotype was detected a few times. The chain carries TRBV7-2 and TRBJ2-5, with 9 bases lining up with TRBD2. The CDR3 contains 14 residues. CDR1 and CDR2 (germline): SGHTA, FQGNSA. V lost 3 bases to trimming and J lost 3 bases; unmatched junction nucleotides: 2. The CDR3: CASSFQRGEETQYF. In nucleotides, the CDR3 is TGTGCCAGCAGCTTCCAGCGGGGGGAAGAGACCCAGTACTTC.

V and J are TRBV7-9 and TRBJ2-3, with D possibly being TRBD2 (6 bases). Germline V gene data show CDR1 as SEHNR and CDR2 as FQNEAQ (reference sequence). The CDR3 contains 16 residues. V shed 5 bases and J shed 5 bases, with 20 bases lying between them. CDR3 coding DNA: TGTGCCAGCAGCCCTCACCGGGACTCCGAGGGAGATACGCAGTATTTT. Translating gives CASSPHRDSEGDTQYF.

V is TRBV4-3 and J is TRBJ2-7; no definite D call. In germline, CDR1 is LGHNA, CDR2 YSLEER. The length of the CDR3 is 15 residues. The ends were cut back, 0 bases at V and 2 bases at J, with 11 bases in the middle. As DNA, the CDR3 is TGCGCCAGCAGCCAAGATCCTACCCCCACCTACGAGCAGTACTTC. Translation: CASSQDPTPTYEQYF.

This clonotype was counted only a few times. V usage is TRBV11-1 and J usage is TRBJ2-1; tentative D call: TRBD2 (5 bases). The germline gives CDR1 SGHAT, CDR2 FQDESV (reference sequence). This CDR3 has 15 residues. V was cut by 5 bases and J by 4 bases, with 15 bases left in between. Here the CDR3 reads CASSKGWTEYNEQFF. DNA of the CDR3: TGTGCCAGCAGCAAAGGCTGGACTGAGTACAATGAGCAGTTCTTC.

This rearrangement joins TRBV7-9 to TRBJ1-1; TRBD1 might be the D (6 bases). V gave up 4 bases and J gave up 1 base, with 16 bases separating them. The CDR3 is made up of 16 amino acids. Germline CDR1 reads SEHNR; CDR2 reads FQNEAQ (reference sequence). The CDR3 DNA sequence: TGTGCCAGCAGCTCGGCCTCCGGGACAAAGAACACTGAAGCTTTCTTT. This codes for CASSSASGTKNTEAFF.